This paragraph reports one T cell receptor (beta chain). Its antigen is still unknown. Time point in this sample: healthy volunteer bleed at 2 weeks. The authors' total RNA extraction used unfractionated whole blood. This record belongs to a study of human T cells and chemical hapten exposure. General study results and limits: There was no change with DPC sensitization in TCRs above 1 in 1000 frequency.

V gave up 2 bases and J gave up 0 bases, with 8 bases separating them. The CDR3 covers 15 residues. Germline assignment: CDR1 MNHEY and CDR2 SMNVEV (reference sequence). Individual cDNA molecules each carried unique molecular identifiers attached by the library. In TCRdb, the RACE reads were re-called with MiXCR into one record per CDR3 protein. The sample lists 80,000 to 100,000 distinct CDR3 sequences; about 10% were seen once. This chain uses TRBV27 with TRBJ2-1; the D is unclear. Material for sequencing was whole blood. The TCR was taken from a female donor in good health. Some clones in this sample may be carry-over from other donors' samples. CDR3: CASSLRLSSYNEQFF. The CDR3 DNA sequence: TGTGCCAGCAGTTTAAGGCTAAGCTCCTACAATGAGCAGTTCTTC.